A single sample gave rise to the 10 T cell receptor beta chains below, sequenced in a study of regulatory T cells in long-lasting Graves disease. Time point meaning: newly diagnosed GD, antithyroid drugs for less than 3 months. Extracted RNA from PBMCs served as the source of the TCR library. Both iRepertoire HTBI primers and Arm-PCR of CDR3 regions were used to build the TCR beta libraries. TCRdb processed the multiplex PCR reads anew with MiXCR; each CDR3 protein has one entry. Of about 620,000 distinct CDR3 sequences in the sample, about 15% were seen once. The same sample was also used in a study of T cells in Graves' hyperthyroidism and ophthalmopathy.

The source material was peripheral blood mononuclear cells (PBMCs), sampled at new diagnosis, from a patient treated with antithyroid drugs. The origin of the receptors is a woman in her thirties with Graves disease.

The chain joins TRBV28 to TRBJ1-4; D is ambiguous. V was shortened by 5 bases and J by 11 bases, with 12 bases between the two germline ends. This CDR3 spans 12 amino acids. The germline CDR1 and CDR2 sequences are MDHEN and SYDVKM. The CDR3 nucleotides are TGTGCCAGCAGTGCCCGAGTGGAGAAACTGTTTTTT. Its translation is CASSARVEKLFF.

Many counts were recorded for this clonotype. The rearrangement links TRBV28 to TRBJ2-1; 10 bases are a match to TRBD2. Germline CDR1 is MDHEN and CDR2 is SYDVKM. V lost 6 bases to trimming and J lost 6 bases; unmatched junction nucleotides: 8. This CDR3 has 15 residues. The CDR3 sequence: CASSKSSGSVNEQFF. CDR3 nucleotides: TGTGCCAGCAGCAAATCTAGCGGGAGTGTCAATGAGCAGTTCTTC. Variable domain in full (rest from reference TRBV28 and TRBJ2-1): DVKVTQSSRYLVKRTGEKVFLECVQDMDHENMFWYRQDPGLGLRLIYFSYDVKMKEKGDIPEGYSVSREKKERFSLILESASTNQTSMYLCASSKSSGSVNEQFFGPGTRLTVL.

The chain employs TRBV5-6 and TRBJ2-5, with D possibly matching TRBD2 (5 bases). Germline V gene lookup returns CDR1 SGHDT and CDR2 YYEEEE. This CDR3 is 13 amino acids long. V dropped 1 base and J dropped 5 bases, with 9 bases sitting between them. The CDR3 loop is CASSLLAPETQYF. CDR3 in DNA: TGTGCCAGCAGCTTGCTAGCTCCCGAGACCCAGTACTTC.

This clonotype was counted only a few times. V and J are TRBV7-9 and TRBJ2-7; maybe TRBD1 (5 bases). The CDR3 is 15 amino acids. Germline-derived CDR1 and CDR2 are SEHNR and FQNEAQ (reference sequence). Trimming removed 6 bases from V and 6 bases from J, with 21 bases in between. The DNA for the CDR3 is TGTGCCAGCAGACCCCAGGGAACATTATCCGCCGAGCAGTACTTC. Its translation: CASRPQGTLSAEQYF.

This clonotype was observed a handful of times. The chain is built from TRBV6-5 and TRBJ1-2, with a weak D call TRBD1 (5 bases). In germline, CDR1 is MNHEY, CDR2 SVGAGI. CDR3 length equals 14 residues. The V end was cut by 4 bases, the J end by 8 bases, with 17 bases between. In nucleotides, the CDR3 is TGTGCCAGCAGTTCCACCCCCGACAGTCGGGGCTACACCTTC. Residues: CASSSTPDSRGYTF.

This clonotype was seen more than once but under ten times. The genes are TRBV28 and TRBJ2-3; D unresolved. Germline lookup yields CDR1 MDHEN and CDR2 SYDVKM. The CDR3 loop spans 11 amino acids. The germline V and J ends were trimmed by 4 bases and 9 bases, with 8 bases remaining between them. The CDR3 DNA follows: TGTGCCAGCAGTTCCCTTTTAACGCAGTATTTT. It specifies CASSSLLTQYF.

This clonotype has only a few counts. The CDR3 DNA sequence: TGTGCCAGCAGCTTATTGAGTGGACAGGGGAATTCACCCCTCCACTTT. Translated, it gives CASSLLSGQGNSPLHF. The genes are TRBV5-5 and TRBJ1-6; the match to TRBD1 covers 9 bases. CDR1 is SGHKS, CDR2 YYEKEE, per germline (reference sequence). The CDR3 runs 16 residues. V lost 2 bases, J lost 7 bases, and 7 bases stayed unmatched.

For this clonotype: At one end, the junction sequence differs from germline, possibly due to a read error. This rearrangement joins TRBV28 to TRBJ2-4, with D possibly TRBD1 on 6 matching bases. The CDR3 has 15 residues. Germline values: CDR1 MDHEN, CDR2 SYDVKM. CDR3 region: CAGSIQQGAKNIQYF. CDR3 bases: TGTGCCGGCAGTATACAACAGGGAGCCAAAAACATTCAGTACTTC.

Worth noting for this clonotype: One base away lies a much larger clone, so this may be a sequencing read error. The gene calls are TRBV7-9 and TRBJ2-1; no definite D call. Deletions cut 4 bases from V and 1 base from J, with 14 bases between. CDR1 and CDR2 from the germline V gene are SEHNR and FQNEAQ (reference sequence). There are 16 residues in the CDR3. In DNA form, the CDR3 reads TGTGCCAGCAGCTATGGCCGGCCGTTGTCCTACAATGAGCAGTTCTTC. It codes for CASSYGRPLSYNEQFF. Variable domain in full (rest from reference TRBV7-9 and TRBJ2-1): DTGVSQNPRHKITKRGQNVTFRCDPISEHNRLYWYRQTLGQGPEFLTYFQNEAQLEKSRLLSDRFSAERPKGSFSTLEIQRTEQGDSAMYLCASSYGRPLSYNEQFFGPGTRLTVL.

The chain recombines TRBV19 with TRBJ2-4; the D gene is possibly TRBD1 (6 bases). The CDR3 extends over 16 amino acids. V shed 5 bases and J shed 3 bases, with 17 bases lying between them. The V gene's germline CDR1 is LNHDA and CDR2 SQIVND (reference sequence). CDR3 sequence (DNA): TGTGCCAGTAGTTTTTCGGACAGAACCTACAAAAACATTCAGTACTTC. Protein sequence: CASSFSDRTYKNIQYF.